These 25 T cell receptor beta chains came from one sample sequenced in a study of CD4 T cells in relation to SARS-CoV-2 and coronaviruses. Unexposed donor CD4+ T cells date from about 2011-2018, before the COVID-19 pandemic. Sequenced by immunoSEQ multiplex PCR; TCRdb stores in-frame clones only, minus some. The data show tens of thousands of clones, 86% seen once. Material for sequencing was memory CD4+ T cells from PBMCs. The receptors stem from a human donor in good health.

The chain employs TRBV28 and TRBJ2-7; D gene uncertain. This CDR3 is 13 amino acids long. V was cut by 2 bases and J by 3 bases, with 8 bases left in between. Germline-derived CDR1 and CDR2 are MDHEN and SYDVKM. The CDR3 sequence: CASSLVGNYEQYF. As DNA, the CDR3 is TGTGCCAGCAGTTTAGTTGGGAACTACGAGCAGTACTTC. The full variable domain, completed using reference TRBV28 and TRBJ2-7, is DVKVTQSSRYLVKRTGEKVFLECVQDMDHENMFWYRQDPGLGLRLIYFSYDVKMKEKGDIPEGYSVSREKKERFSLILESASTNQTSMYLCASSLVGNYEQYFGPGTRLTVT.

V is TRBV2 and J is TRBJ2-1; TRBD2 matches 10 bases. Trimming at V came to 5 bases and at J to 2 bases, leaving 3 bases not matched to a gene. This CDR3 contains 15 residues. The V gene's germline CDR1 is SNHLY and CDR2 FYNNEI. For the CDR3, the DNA is TGTGCCAGCAGTAGCGGGAGGGTGACCTACAATGAGCAGTTCTTC. This encodes CASSSGRVTYNEQFF. The full variable domain, completed using reference TRBV2 and TRBJ2-1, is EPEVTQTPSHQVTQMGQEVILRCVPISNHLYFYWYRQILGQKVEFLVSFYNNEISEKSEIFDDQFSVERPDGSNFTLKIRSTKLEDSAMYFCASSSGRVTYNEQFFGPGTRLTVL.

Only one count was recorded for this clone. The chain combines TRBV5-1 with TRBJ2-7; 8 bases are a match to TRBD1. Per the germline V gene, CDR1 is SGHRS and CDR2 is YFSETQ. This CDR3 contains 14 residues. J gave up 2 bases and V 1 base, and 2 bases lay outside the gene matches. CDR3 protein: CASSLSGGAYEQYF. For the CDR3, the DNA is TGCGCCAGCAGCTTGTCAGGGGGCGCCTACGAGCAGTACTTC.

The chain uses TRBV18 and TRBJ2-3; 8 bases fit TRBD1. This CDR3 spans 13 amino acids. J lost 9 bases, V lost 1 base, and 3 bases had no gene match. Germline V gene lookup returns CDR1 KGHSH and CDR2 LQKENI. The CDR3 sequence: CASSPLQGATQYF. The CDR3 nucleotides are TGTGCCAGCTCACCACTTCAGGGGGCAACGCAGTATTTT.

The J gene is TRBJ2-5, the V gene TRBV2; 8 bases are shared with TRBD1. CDR3 length equals 15 residues. Looked up from germline, CDR1 is SNHLY and CDR2 is FYNNEI. The ends lost 5 bases at V and 5 bases at J; junction bases unmatched: 10. The CDR3 coding sequence is TGTGCCAGCAGTAGACGGACAGGGTTACAGGAGACCCAGTACTTC. Translation: CASSRRTGLQETQYF.

CDR3 DNA sequence: TGTGCCAGCAGCGAGACCGGGACAGGGGGCACTGAAGCTTTCTTT. Amino acid sequence: CASSETGTGGTEAFF. The rearrangement links TRBV28 to TRBJ1-1; 11 nucleotides match TRBD1. The CDR3 consists of 15 residues. Germline V gives CDR1 MDHEN, CDR2 SYDVKM. V was pared by 6 bases and J by 4 bases, with 7 bases of the junction left unmatched.

The rearrangement links TRBV11-2 to TRBJ2-1; 7 bases fit TRBD2. Germline V CDR1 and CDR2: SGHAT, FQNNGV. The length of the CDR3 is 16 residues. V gave up 2 bases and J gave up 5 bases; unmatched junction bases: 9. This CDR3 is CASSLRGLSENNEQFF. CDR3 nucleotides: TGTGCCAGCAGCTTAAGGGGACTAAGCGAAAACAATGAGCAGTTCTTC.

V usage is TRBV3-1 (or the pseudogene TRBV3-2) and J usage is TRBJ2-1; 9 bases fit TRBD2. The CDR3 covers 18 residues. The germline CDR1 and CDR2 sequences are LGHDT and YNNKEL (reference sequence). Trimming removed 5 bases from V and 5 bases from J; junction bases left unmatched: 16. As DNA, the CDR3 is TGTGCCAGCAGCAAGAGGGTCTACGCGGGAGGGGGAAACAATGAGCAGTTCTTC. It translates to CASSKRVYAGGGNNEQFF.

On this clone: Relative to the germline gene, one junction end is altered; a read error may explain this. The J gene is TRBJ1-1, the V gene TRBV3-1 (or the pseudogene TRBV3-2); D ambiguous. Germline-derived CDR1 and CDR2 are LGHDT and YNNKEL (reference sequence). The CDR3 covers 14 residues. The CDR3 reads CASSQGKRNSEAFF. DNA of the CDR3: TGTGCCAGCAGCCAGGGGAAGCGGAACTCTGAAGCTTTCTTT.

The rearrangement joins TRBV10-1 to TRBJ2-1, with 7 positions matching TRBD2. This CDR3 comprises 16 residues. Germline CDR1 WNHNN, CDR2 SYGVQD (reference sequence). The V segment lost 2 bases and the J segment 2 bases; nucleotides outside the gene matches: 6. CDR3 DNA: TGCGCCAGCAGTGAGGATCCTAGCGGAACCTACAATGAGCAGTTCTTC. This sequence encodes CASSEDPSGTYNEQFF.

The V and J genes are TRBV2 and TRBJ2-1; 8 bases align to TRBD1. The CDR3 has 16 residues. V gave up 6 bases and J gave up 1 base; unmatched junction bases: 8. Germline V gene sequence: CDR1 SNHLY, CDR2 FYNNEI. Written as DNA, the CDR3 is TGTGCCAGCAGGGATTCAGGGGGCGCATCCTACAATGAGCAGTTCTTC. Amino acids: CASRDSGGASYNEQFF.

The chain has TRBV4-2 and TRBJ2-6; a weak D match, TRBD1 (6 bases). This CDR3 is built from 18 residues. Trimming shortened V by 3 bases and J by 1 base, and 16 bases separated the two germline ends. CDR1 LGHNA and CDR2 YNFKEQ come from the germline V gene. The CDR3 bases are TGTGCCAGCAGCCACCCGACAGGCAGCCATTCTGGGGCCAACGTCCTGACTTTC. Translating it yields CASSHPTGSHSGANVLTF.

The V call is TRBV28, the J call TRBJ1-1; D is unclear. Germline V gene data show CDR1 as MDHEN and CDR2 as SYDVKM. CDR3 length: 14 amino acids. V was cut by 5 bases and J by 4 bases, with 14 bases left in between. The DNA for the CDR3 is TGTGCCAGCAGTCCTCAGCTGGCGGTCACTGAAGCTTTCTTT. It specifies CASSPQLAVTEAFF.

This chain links TRBV19 with TRBJ2-3, with 8 bases aligning to TRBD1. This CDR3 region has 15 residues. Germline CDR1 LNHDA, CDR2 SQIVND (reference sequence). The junction had 9 bases not matched to a gene; V was cut back by 6 bases and J by 4 bases. The CDR3 spells CASRRGQVDADTQYF. CDR3 nucleotide sequence: TGTGCCAGTAGAAGGGGACAGGTCGACGCAGATACGCAGTATTTT. Drawing the rest from reference TRBV19 and TRBJ2-3, the complete variable domain is DGGITQSPKYLFRKEGQNVTLSCEQNLNHDAMYWYRQDPGQGLRLIYYSQIVNDFQKGDIAEGYSVSREKKESFPLTVTSAQKNPTAFYLCASRRGQVDADTQYFGPGTRLTVL.

This chain links TRBV6-1 with TRBJ1-6; maybe TRBD1 (5 bases). CDR1 is MNHNS, CDR2 SASEGT, per germline. This CDR3 has 18 residues. The V gene lost 2 bases and the J gene lost 7 bases, with 21 bases spanning the gap. Here the CDR3 DNA reads TGTGCCAGCAGTGAACTGTATCAGGGAGGGGTTGGGAATTCACCCCTCCACTTT. This sequence encodes CASSELYQGGVGNSPLHF.

The V gene is TRBV6-2 or TRBV6-3, the J gene TRBJ2-6, with 14 bases aligning to TRBD2. The germline gives CDR1 MNHEY, CDR2 SVGEGT. CDR3 length: 21 residues. V lost 5 bases to trimming and J lost 0 bases; unmatched junction nucleotides: 12. The DNA for the CDR3 is TGTGCCAGCAGTCCATACGGGACTAGCGGGAGAGGGGCCTCTGGGGCCAACGTCCTGACTTTC. This translates into CASSPYGTSGRGASGANVLTF.

A few counts support this clone. One end of the junction fails to match germline, which may point to a read error. This sequence joins TRBV7-2 and TRBJ2-1; 13 bases line up with TRBD2. The CDR3 runs to 15 residues. Germline V lookup: CDR1 SGHTA, CDR2 FQGNSA. The CDR3 protein is CASSLGTSGSAPSLF. In DNA, the CDR3 is TGTGCCAGCAGCTTAGGGACTAGCGGGAGCGCGCCTTCACTCTTC.

The chain recombines TRBV19 with TRBJ2-7, with 10 bases aligning to TRBD2. There are 14 residues in the CDR3. The V gene end was trimmed by 6 bases and the J gene end by 2 bases; junction bases not matched to a gene: 4. Germline V gene lookup returns CDR1 LNHDA and CDR2 SQIVND (reference sequence). For the CDR3, the DNA is TGTGCCAGTAGCTCTAGCGGGAGACCCTACGAGCAGTACTTC. This codes for CASSSSGRPYEQYF.

The chain uses TRBV6-5 and TRBJ2-1; tentatively, D is TRBD2 (6 bases). Per germline, CDR1 MNHEY and CDR2 SVGAGI. Trimming left V 11 bases short and J 7 bases short, with 21 bases between. The CDR3 has 14 amino acids. The CDR3 region has the DNA TGTGCCTGCGATGGGACTCCCCCGAGGAATGAGCAGTTCTTC. Protein sequence: CACDGTPPRNEQFF.

The gene calls are TRBV11-2 and TRBJ2-5, with no clear D. V lost 3 bases and J 7 bases, leaving 18 bases between the germline ends. This CDR3 is 15 amino acids long. Per the germline V gene, CDR1 is SGHAT and CDR2 is FQNNGV. Here the CDR3 DNA reads TGTGCCAGCAGCTTTGGGCCAGGTTTTGAGAGGACCCAGTACTTC. This encodes CASSFGPGFERTQYF. Together with reference TRBV11-2 and TRBJ2-5, the CDR3 gives the full variable domain: EAGVAQSPRYKIIEKRQSVAFWCNPISGHATLYWYQQILGQGPKLLIQFQNNGVVDDSQLPKDRFSAERLKGVDSTLKIQPAKLEDSAVYLCASSFGPGFERTQYFGPGTRLLVL.

This sequence joins TRBV20-1 and TRBJ1-2; D might be TRBD1 (5 bases). V gave up 5 bases and J gave up 9 bases, with 13 bases separating them. The CDR3 runs 11 residues. The germline V gene has CDR1 DFQATT and CDR2 SNEGSKA (reference sequence). CDR3 sequence: CSAGRAWSYTF. In DNA form, the CDR3 reads TGCAGTGCTGGCAGGGCTTGGAGCTACACCTTC.

V and J are TRBV28 and TRBJ1-1; D perhaps matches TRBD1 (6 bases). Germline assignment: CDR1 MDHEN and CDR2 SYDVKM. CDR3 length equals 16 residues. V dropped 4 bases and J dropped 0 bases, with 15 bases sitting between them. The CDR3 reads CASSSGTLSMNTEAFF. The CDR3 DNA follows: TGTGCCAGCAGTTCTGGGACACTCAGCATGAACACTGAAGCTTTCTTT.

This rearrangement joins TRBV7-2 to TRBJ2-7; D unclear. CDR3 size: 14 residues. The V end lost 0 bases, the J end lost 3 bases, and 9 bases lay between the germline ends. Germline V gene data show CDR1 as SGHTA and CDR2 as FQGNSA. CDR3 region: CASSLAGKSYEQYF. The CDR3 region has the DNA TGTGCCAGCAGCTTAGCAGGGAAGAGCTACGAGCAGTACTTC. Drawing the rest from reference TRBV7-2 and TRBJ2-7, the complete variable domain is GAGVSQSPSNKVTEKGKDVELRCDPISGHTALYWYRQSLGQGLEFLIYFQGNSAPDKSGLPSDRFSAERTGGSVSTLTIQRTQQEDSAVYLCASSLAGKSYEQYFGPGTRLTVT.

The chain links TRBV28 to TRBJ1-4; no clear D. V was clipped by 8 bases and J by 0 bases, with 10 bases between them. This CDR3 region has 14 residues. The V gene's germline CDR1 is MDHEN and CDR2 SYDVKM. This chain's CDR3 is CASGEDATNEKLFF. The CDR3 DNA reads as TGTGCCAGCGGCGAAGATGCAACTAATGAAAAACTGTTTTTT.

The genes are TRBV12-3 or TRBV12-4 and TRBJ2-7; D is unresolved. The CDR3 runs 12 residues. V was clipped by 1 base and J by 7 bases, with 8 bases between them. The CDR3 DNA follows: TGTGCCAGCAGTTTAGAGCAGTGGGAGCAGTACTTC. Translation: CASSLEQWEQYF.